The clone carrying this T cell receptor beta chain was seen ten or more times. The V gene's germline CDR1 is SNHLY and CDR2 FYNNEI. The CDR3 length is 13 residues. V lost 11 bases, J lost 0 bases, and 14 bases lay in between. Hyperthyroidism of Graves' type that showed no ophthalmopathy progression within 18 months was stable. Subjects aged 18 to 65 presented with newly diagnosed hyperthyroidism of less than 2 months' duration. The source of the sample is a study of T cells in Graves' hyperthyroidism and ophthalmopathy. The TCR beta CDR3 regions underwent amplification using RNA transcripts as the source. The primer set for the first-round RT-PCR of the TCR CDR3 was HTBI. In TCRdb, the multiplex PCR reads were re-called with MiXCR into one record per CDR3 protein. The sample gives fewer than 350,000 distinct CDR3 sequences, approximately 13% of which show up once; roughly 7.9% is in the top ten.

Input material: blood. The chain employs TRBV2 and TRBJ2-7; perhaps TRBD2 as D (6 bases). The receptor's source is a woman aged 40 to 55 with Graves' hyperthyroidism. In nucleotides, the CDR3 is TGTGCCGCTCGGGGGACGGACTCCTACGAGCAGTACTTC. Translating gives CAARGTDSYEQYF.